This TCR beta chain was identified during a study of T cell responses to AZD1222 COVID-19 vaccine. From germline, CDR1 is SGHVS and CDR2 FQNEAQ. Deletions cut 5 bases from V and 4 bases from J, with 10 bases between. There are 13 residues in the CDR3. Data came from immunoSEQ multiplex PCR; TCRdb stores just in-frame clones and leaves some out. This sample yields 240,000 or so clones, of which roughly 93% are seen a single time; around 0.5% belongs to the top ten. As concerns this clone: Its antigen is not known.

Study-wide results and caveats: Only a handful of individuals given AZD1222 were seropositive at baseline. Clonal diversity was possibly underestimated, and the donors were mostly white British, with more females.

The source is an adult in good health. The V call is TRBV7-8, the J call TRBJ2-3; D is possibly TRBD1 (6 bases). Sample: peripheral blood, taken on day 0 of AZD1222 vaccination. For the CDR3, the DNA is TGTGCCAGCAGCCAGGGGTGGGCAGATACGCAGTATTTT. It codes for CASSQGWADTQYF.